The source of this TCR beta chain is a study of blood T cell repertoires in COVID-19. Profiling relied on immunoSEQ multiplex PCR, and the TCRdb table lists in-frame clones only, not all of them. Of 50,000 to 75,000 clones listed, roughly 80% are singletons. The trim removed 6 bases at V and 3 bases at J, leaving 4 bases unmatched. This CDR3 is 13 amino acids long. This TCR came from an elderly man with active or convalescent COVID-19. J is TRBJ2-5 and V is TRBV12-3 or TRBV12-4; 7 bases map to TRBD1. The specimen was peripheral blood. The CDR3, as DNA: TGTGCCAGCAGCCTGGGACAGAAAGAGACCCAGTACTTC. This sequence encodes CASSLGQKETQYF.